The clone carrying this T cell receptor beta chain was seen only a few times. As yet, its antigen is unknown. V dropped 0 bases and J dropped 8 bases, with 16 bases sitting between them. The CDR3 totals 14 residues. Germline CDR1 reads DFQATT; CDR2 reads SNEGSKA (reference sequence). This entry belongs to a study of T cell repertoires in cytomegalovirus infection. TCRdb passed the reads through MiXCR, listing each CDR3 protein once. The table includes around 630,000 distinct CDR3 sequences, 20% to 30% detected once. Study-wide findings and caveats: HLA-C-restricted TCR beta clonotypes specific for CMV led the ex vivo response.

The chain employs TRBV20-1 and TRBJ1-1, with D unresolved. This TCR derives from a human donor in good health (CMV status not recorded). Some clones in this sample may be carry-over from other donors' samples. Sample: CD8+ T cells from PBMCs. The CDR3 region has the DNA TGCAGTGCTAGAGACGGCAGTGGAACACTCGAAGCTTTCTTT. Protein product: CSARDGSGTLEAFF.